These 18 T cell receptor beta chains originate from one sample sequenced in a study of cytomegalovirus exposure and HLA in healthy donors. It was with 60 Vbeta and 13 Jbeta primers that the PCR ran. Generated by immunoSEQ multiplex PCR, the TCRdb table keeps only in-frame clones and is missing some. The sample carries some 84,000 clones, roughly 80% recorded once. Sequenced sample: PBMCs. These receptor sequences come from a boy aged 5 to 17 in good health and CMV-seronegative.

V gene TRBV30 combines with J gene TRBJ2-3; maybe TRBD2 (5 bases). The V end was cut by 5 bases, the J end by 0 bases, with 21 bases between. Germline V gene sequence: CDR1 GTSNPN, CDR2 SVGIG (reference sequence). The CDR3 is made up of 17 amino acids. The CDR3 region is CAWDGLGDPTSTDTQYF. The CDR3 DNA follows: TGTGCCTGGGACGGACTCGGCGATCCGACTAGCACAGATACGCAGTATTTT.

The chain recombines TRBV7-9 with TRBJ1-1, with D possibly TRBD1 on 6 matching bases. Germline CDR1 SEHNR, CDR2 FQNEAQ (reference sequence). The CDR3 length is 15 residues. Between the trimmed V and J ends, which lost 5 bases and 1 base, there was a span of 14 bases. Written as DNA, the CDR3 is TGTGCCAGCAGCATAAGAACAGGGACGAACACTGAAGCTTTCTTT. This sequence encodes CASSIRTGTNTEAFF.

The chain uses TRBV6-5 and TRBJ2-3; a weak D match, TRBD2 (5 bases). The CDR3 consists of 16 residues. Between the trimmed V and J ends, which lost 2 bases and 2 bases, there was a span of 14 bases. CDR1 and CDR2 from the germline V gene are MNHEY and SVGAGI. The CDR3 nucleotides are TGTGCCAGCAGTTACCGGGGAGCGGACCCCACAGATACGCAGTATTTT. Protein sequence: CASSYRGADPTDTQYF.

The sample holds a few counts of this clone. V gene TRBV2 combines with J gene TRBJ1-1; D unresolved. CDR3 length: 15 residues. Germline V gene sequence: CDR1 SNHLY, CDR2 FYNNEI. Deletions cut 7 bases from V and 2 bases from J, with 17 bases between. This CDR3 is CASKFEGRLNTEAFF. As DNA, the CDR3 is TGTGCCAGCAAATTTGAGGGAAGGTTAAACACTGAAGCTTTCTTT.

The V gene is TRBV30, the J gene TRBJ2-3; TRBD2 might be the D (7 bases). CDR1 is GTSNPN, CDR2 SVGIG, per germline (reference sequence). V lost 2 bases and J 4 bases, leaving 16 bases between the germline ends. The CDR3 spans 15 residues. As DNA, the CDR3 is TGTGCCTGGAGTACGAAGGGGGGGGTAGCAGATACGCAGTATTTT. Translated, it gives CAWSTKGGVADTQYF.

This chain uses TRBV7-9 with TRBJ2-7; possibly TRBD1 for D (7 bases). The V gene's germline CDR1 is SEHNR and CDR2 FQNEAQ (reference sequence). The CDR3 sequence is 15 residues long. Between the trimmed V and J ends, which lost 1 base and 3 bases, there was a span of 13 bases. DNA of the CDR3: TGTGCCAGCAGCTTAGAGGGGACAGCGGGCTACGAGCAGTACTTC. It is translated as CASSLEGTAGYEQYF.

The chain recombines TRBV28 with TRBJ1-3, with a weak D call TRBD1 (5 bases). The CDR3 is 17 residues long. Per the germline V gene, CDR1 is MDHEN and CDR2 is SYDVKM. V shed 2 bases and J shed 0 bases, with 14 bases lying between them. Here the CDR3 reads CASSLTRQILSGNTIYF. CDR3 nucleotide sequence: TGTGCCAGCAGTTTAACCCGACAGATCCTCTCTGGAAACACCATATATTTT.

This chain links TRBV28 with TRBJ2-7; possibly TRBD1 for D (5 bases). The CDR3 has 15 residues. V was shortened by 3 bases and J by 1 base, with 13 bases between the two germline ends. CDR1 and CDR2 from the germline V gene are MDHEN and SYDVKM. CDR3 amino acids: CASSFLGVGSYEQYF. As DNA, the CDR3 is TGTGCCAGCAGTTTCCTAGGGGTAGGGTCCTACGAGCAGTACTTC. The whole variable domain, remainder taken from reference TRBV28 and TRBJ2-7, is DVKVTQSSRYLVKRTGEKVFLECVQDMDHENMFWYRQDPGLGLRLIYFSYDVKMKEKGDIPEGYSVSREKKERFSLILESASTNQTSMYLCASSFLGVGSYEQYFGPGTRLTVT.

This clone has only a few counts. The chain employs TRBV30 and TRBJ1-5, with TRBD1 matching 9 bases. The CDR3 contains 15 residues. The ends lost 4 bases at V and 4 bases at J; junction bases unmatched: 8. Germline V CDR1 and CDR2: GTSNPN, SVGIG (reference sequence). CDR3 bases: TGTGCCTGGAAGAACCGGACAGGGGAAAATCAGCCCCAGCATTTT. Encoded protein: CAWKNRTGENQPQHF. Using reference TRBV30 and TRBJ1-5 for the parts outside the CDR3, the full variable domain is SQTIHQWPATLVQPVGSPLSLECTVEGTSNPNLYWYRQAAGRGLQLLFYSVGIGQISSEVPQNLSASRPQDRQFILSSKKLLLSDSGFYLCAWKNRTGENQPQHFGDGTRLSIL.

This chain connects TRBV19 to TRBJ1-1; 7 bases map to TRBD1. The germline V gene encodes CDR1 LNHDA and CDR2 SQIVND (reference sequence). The CDR3 is 15 amino acids. The J segment lost 0 bases and the V segment lost 10 bases, leaving 11 bases of the junction unmatched. CDR3 sequence reads: CATRWGTAMNTEAFF. The DNA for the CDR3 is TGTGCCACCCGGTGGGGGACAGCCATGAACACTGAAGCTTTCTTT.

This sequence joins TRBV15 and TRBJ1-4; 7 bases line up with TRBD1. Unmatched junction bases numbered 11, after V lost 3 bases and J lost 7 bases. The CDR3 is 16 amino acids. Germline V CDR1 and CDR2: LNHNV, YYDKDF (reference sequence). The CDR3 loop is CATSRVLVGGREKLFF. CDR3 in DNA: TGTGCCACCAGCAGGGTTTTGGTAGGGGGCCGTGAAAAACTGTTTTTT.

The chain uses TRBV30 and TRBJ2-7, with 7 nucleotides matching TRBD2. V gave up 2 bases and J gave up 5 bases; unmatched junction bases: 3. The CDR3 contains 12 residues. Germline V CDR1 and CDR2: GTSNPN, SVGIG (reference sequence). The chain's CDR3 is CAWSTAGDEQYF. The CDR3 DNA sequence: TGTGCCTGGAGTACCGCGGGGGACGAGCAGTACTTC.

With respect to this clone: Other DNA sequences of this sample code for an identical CDR3. The chain links TRBV6-1 to TRBJ1-2, with D maybe TRBD1 (5 bases). The V end lost 1 base, the J end lost 4 bases, and 7 bases lay between the germline ends. Per germline, CDR1 MNHNS and CDR2 SASEGT. The CDR3 runs 13 residues. For the CDR3, the DNA is TGTGCCAGCAGTGAAGTGACAGCCTATGGCTACACCTTC. Its protein is CASSEVTAYGYTF.

The V gene is TRBV19, the J gene TRBJ1-2, with TRBD1 as a possible D gene (5 bases). The CDR3 is 12 residues long. With 5 bases removed from V and 13 bases from J, the gap between germline ends came to 17 bases. The germline V gene has CDR1 LNHDA and CDR2 SQIVND (reference sequence). CDR3 DNA sequence: TGTGCCAGTAGTCTGCAGGGTGATGTTGGCACCTTC. Translated, it gives CASSLQGDVGTF.

J is TRBJ2-5 and V is TRBV9; 9 nucleotides match TRBD1. The CDR3 loop spans 14 amino acids. After removal of 3 bases from V and 5 bases from J, the junction contained 5 bases not matched to a gene. Germline V gives CDR1 SGDLS, CDR2 YYNGEE. The CDR3 sequence is CASSGTGAVETQYF. CDR3 sequence (DNA): TGTGCCAGCAGCGGGACAGGGGCGGTGGAGACCCAGTACTTC.

This clone was observed a handful of times. The chain has TRBV25-1 and TRBJ1-1; maybe TRBD1 (5 bases). Trimming pared 5 bases from V and 4 bases from J, leaving 11 bases between. Germline V lookup: CDR1 MGHDK, CDR2 SYGVNS. CDR3 length equals 13 residues. The CDR3 is CASSIGGGTEAFF. The CDR3 DNA sequence: TGTGCCAGCAGTATTGGGGGGGGCACTGAAGCTTTCTTT.

The chain joins TRBV5-8 to TRBJ1-4, with D possibly TRBD1 on 6 matching bases. The CDR3 is 15 amino acids. Trimming shortened V by 5 bases and J by 0 bases, and 11 bases separated the two germline ends. CDR1 and CDR2 from the germline V gene are SGHTS and YDEGEE. CDR3 sequence (DNA): TGTGCCAGCAGGTACAGGGTGACAACTAATGAAAAACTGTTTTTT. Protein: CASRYRVTTNEKLFF.

V usage is TRBV4-1 and J usage is TRBJ1-2; possible D gene TRBD1, 5 bases. Trimming left V 0 bases short and J 7 bases short, with 18 bases between. This CDR3 is 16 amino acids long. Germline V CDR1 and CDR2: MGHRA, YSYEKL. CDR3 in DNA: TGCGCCAGCAGCCAAGATCGTCAGGAGGGGATAGCTGGCTACACCTTC. This codes for CASSQDRQEGIAGYTF.